One and the same sample provided the 8 T cell receptor beta chains below, sequenced in a study of CD8 T cells in Susac syndrome. RNA totalling about 0.45 to 1 ug underwent reverse transcription with random hexamers. Via MiXCR, TCRdb re-called the immunoSEQ multiplex PCR reads, giving one row per CDR3 protein. The repertoire holds about 110,000 distinct CDR3 sequences, around 95% seen once, with approximately 0.092% in the top ten. The sample comprised CD4+ T cells from PBMCs. These receptor sequences come from a human donor in good health.

CDR3 protein: CASSYSTSGGTYEQYF. The CDR3 bases are TGTGCCAGCAGTTACTCGACTAGCGGGGGTACCTACGAGCAGTACTTC. V usage is TRBV6-6 and J usage is TRBJ2-7; 12 positions match TRBD2. The germline V gene encodes CDR1 MNHNY and CDR2 SVGAGI (reference sequence). The CDR3 is 16 amino acids. Losses at the gene ends were 0 bases for V and 2 bases for J; bases not matched to a gene: 2.

This clonotype has just one count. V usage is TRBV4-1 and J usage is TRBJ1-5; no firm D call. The V end was cut by 1 base, the J end by 1 base, with 11 bases between. The CDR3 length is 16 residues. Germline V gives CDR1 MGHRA, CDR2 YSYEKL. CDR3 sequence (DNA): TGCGCCAGCAGCCAAGTGGCGGGGTTGAGCAATCAGCCCCAGCATTTT. Protein sequence: CASSQVAGLSNQPQHF.

V gene TRBV9 combines with J gene TRBJ2-5, with TRBD2 as a possible D gene (6 bases). The CDR3 spans 13 residues. V lost 0 bases to trimming and J lost 5 bases, with 8 bases between them. The germline V gene encodes CDR1 SGDLS and CDR2 YYNGEE. Here the CDR3 reads CASSVGRGETQYF. CDR3 DNA: TGTGCCAGCAGCGTAGGGCGGGGCGAGACCCAGTACTTC.

The chain combines TRBV12-3 or TRBV12-4 with TRBJ1-6; D gene unclear. V gave up 5 bases and J gave up 3 bases, with 8 bases separating them. The CDR3 is 14 residues long. CDR3 region: CASSPRGYNSPLHF. As DNA, the CDR3 is TGTGCCAGCAGTCCCCGGGGCTATAATTCACCCCTCCACTTT.

This rearrangement joins TRBV29-1 to TRBJ1-4, with TRBD1 as a possible D gene (6 bases). The germline gives CDR1 SQVTM, CDR2 ANQGSEA. The CDR3 runs to 14 residues. Trimming removed 4 bases from V and 7 bases from J, with 16 bases in between. The CDR3 nucleotides read TGCAGCGTTGGAGGCGGGGGGCTTGGTGAAAAACTGTTTTTT. This sequence encodes CSVGGGGLGEKLFF.

The chain has TRBV7-9 and TRBJ2-7; maybe TRBD1 (5 bases). The CDR3 loop spans 14 amino acids. Per the germline V gene, CDR1 is SEHNR and CDR2 is FQNEAQ (reference sequence). Trimming took off 5 bases at V and 3 bases at J, with 14 bases between the two ends. The CDR3 region has the DNA TGTGCCAGCAGCCCCCCACAGGCTGTCTACGAGCAGTACTTC. It translates to CASSPPQAVYEQYF.

V gene TRBV28 combines with J gene TRBJ2-1; the match to TRBD2 covers 10 bases. The V and J ends lost 4 bases and 2 bases, in that order; junction bases with no gene match: 5. The CDR3 is 16 residues long. CDR1 is MDHEN, CDR2 SYDVKM, per germline. In nucleotides, the CDR3 is TGTGCCAGCAGTTCCCACCTAGCGGGGGCCTACAATGAGCAGTTCTTC. It is translated as CASSSHLAGAYNEQFF. The entire variable domain, with the rest obtained from reference TRBV28 and TRBJ2-1, is as follows: DVKVTQSSRYLVKRTGEKVFLECVQDMDHENMFWYRQDPGLGLRLIYFSYDVKMKEKGDIPEGYSVSREKKERFSLILESASTNQTSMYLCASSSHLAGAYNEQFFGPGTRLTVL.

The rearrangement joins TRBV19 to TRBJ2-7; 7 nucleotides align to TRBD2. The V gene end was trimmed by 3 bases and the J gene end by 1 base; junction bases not matched to a gene: 3. The CDR3 spans 14 residues. Germline CDR1 reads LNHDA; CDR2 reads SQIVND (reference sequence). The CDR3 DNA follows: TGTGCCAGTAGTATTCAGCGGGAATCCTACGAGCAGTACTTC. Its protein product is CASSIQRESYEQYF.